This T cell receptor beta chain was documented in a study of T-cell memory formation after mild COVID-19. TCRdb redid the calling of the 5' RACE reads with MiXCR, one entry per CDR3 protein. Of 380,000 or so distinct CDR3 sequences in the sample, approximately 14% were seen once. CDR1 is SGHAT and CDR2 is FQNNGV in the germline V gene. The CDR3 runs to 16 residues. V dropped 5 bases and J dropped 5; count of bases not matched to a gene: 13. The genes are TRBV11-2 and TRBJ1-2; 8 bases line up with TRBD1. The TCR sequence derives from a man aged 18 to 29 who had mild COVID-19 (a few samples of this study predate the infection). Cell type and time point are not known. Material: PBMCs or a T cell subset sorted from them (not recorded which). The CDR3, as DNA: TGTGCCAGCAGCCCTCGCGGCGTCGGGACAGGATATGGCTACACCTTC. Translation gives CASSPRGVGTGYGYTF.